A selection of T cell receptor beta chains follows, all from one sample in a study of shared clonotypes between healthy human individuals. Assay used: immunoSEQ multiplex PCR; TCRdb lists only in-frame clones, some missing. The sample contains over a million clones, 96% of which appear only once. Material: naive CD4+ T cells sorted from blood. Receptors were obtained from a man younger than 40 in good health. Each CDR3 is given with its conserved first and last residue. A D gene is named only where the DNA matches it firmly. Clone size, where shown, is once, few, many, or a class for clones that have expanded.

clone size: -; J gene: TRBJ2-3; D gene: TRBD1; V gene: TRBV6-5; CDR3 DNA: TGTGCCAGCAGTTACGGGCCCGGGACAGGGGGCGATACGCAGTATTTT; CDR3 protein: CASSYGPGTGGDTQYF
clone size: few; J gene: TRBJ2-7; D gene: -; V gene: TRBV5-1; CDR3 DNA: TGCGCCAGCAGCCCCGAACACACCCAAGGCGAGCAGTACTTC; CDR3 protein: CASSPEHTQGEQYF
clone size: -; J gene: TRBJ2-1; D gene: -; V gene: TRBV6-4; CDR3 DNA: TGTGCCAGCATGGACTTCAGTGCTGGGGATGGCTCCTACAATGAGCAGTTCTTC; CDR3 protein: CASMDFSAGDGSYNEQFF
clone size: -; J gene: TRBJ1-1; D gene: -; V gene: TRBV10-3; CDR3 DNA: TGTGCCACTCAGAAGGCATTGAACACTGAAGCTTTCTTT; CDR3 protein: CATQKALNTEAFF
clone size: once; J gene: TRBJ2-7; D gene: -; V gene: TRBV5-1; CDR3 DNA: TGCGCCAGCACCGTCGCCACGCCATCCTACGAGCAGTACTTC; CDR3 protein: CASTVATPSYEQYF
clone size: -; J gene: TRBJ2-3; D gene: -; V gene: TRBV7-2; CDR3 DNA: TGTGCCAGCAGCGCGGGACCCCCAGATACGCAGTATTTT; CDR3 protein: CASSAGPPDTQYF
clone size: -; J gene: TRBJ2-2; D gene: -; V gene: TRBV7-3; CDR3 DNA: TGTGCCAGCAGCTTAGGTTATACCGGGGAGCTGTTTTTT; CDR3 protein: CASSLGYTGELFF
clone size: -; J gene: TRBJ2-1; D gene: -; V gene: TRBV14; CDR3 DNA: TGTGCCAGCAGCCAAGATTGGGTAGCGCTGAGCTCCTACAATGAGCAGTTCTTC; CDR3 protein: CASSQDWVALSSYNEQFF
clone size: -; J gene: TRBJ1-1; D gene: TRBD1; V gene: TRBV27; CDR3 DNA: TGTGCCAGCAGTCCCCAACAGGGGGTGAACACTGAAGCTTTCTTT; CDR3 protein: CASSPQQGVNTEAFF
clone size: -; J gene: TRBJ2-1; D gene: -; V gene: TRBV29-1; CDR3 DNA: TGCAGCGTTGGGGGGCCGAAGGATGAGCAGTTCTTC; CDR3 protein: CSVGGPKDEQFF
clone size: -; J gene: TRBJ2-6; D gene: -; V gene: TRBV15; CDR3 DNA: TGTGCCACCAGCAGAGATGGCAGCCCTTCTGGGGCCAACGTCCTGACTTTC; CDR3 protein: CATSRDGSPSGANVLTF
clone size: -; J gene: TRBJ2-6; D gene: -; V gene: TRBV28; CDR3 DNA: TGTGCCAGCAATGGTCGGCAGGGTTTATGGGCTGGGGCCAACGTCCTGACTTTC; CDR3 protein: CASNGRQGLWAGANVLTF
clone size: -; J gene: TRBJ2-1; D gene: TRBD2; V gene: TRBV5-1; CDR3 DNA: TGCGCCAGCAGCTTGGTGGGACTAGCGGGATACAATGAGCAGTTCTTC; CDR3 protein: CASSLVGLAGYNEQFF
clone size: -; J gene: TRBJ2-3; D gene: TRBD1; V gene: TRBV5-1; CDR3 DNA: TGCGCCAGCAGAACGGGACAGGGGACAGATACGCAGTATTTT; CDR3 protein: CASRTGQGTDTQYF
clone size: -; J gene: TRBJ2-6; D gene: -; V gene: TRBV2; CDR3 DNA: TGTGCCAGCAGCCAGGGGGGTGGTATCTCTGGGGCCAACGTCCTGACTTTC; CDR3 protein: CASSQGGGISGANVLTF
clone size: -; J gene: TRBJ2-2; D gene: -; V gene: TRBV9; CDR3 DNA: TGTGCCAGCAGCGTAGGTATAGTAGCGGCGGGCACCGGGGAGCTGTTTTTT; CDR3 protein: CASSVGIVAAGTGELFF
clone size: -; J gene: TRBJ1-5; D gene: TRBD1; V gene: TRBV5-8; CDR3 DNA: TGTGCCAGCAGCTTGGCCTCAGCCGACAGGGCCCCGTTCCATCGGCCCCAGCATTTT; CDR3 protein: CASSLASADRAPFHRPQHF
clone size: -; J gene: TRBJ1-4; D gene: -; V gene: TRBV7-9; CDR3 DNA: TGTGCCAGCAGCATTTCCACGGTTAATGAAAAACTGTTTTTT; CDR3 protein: CASSISTVNEKLFF
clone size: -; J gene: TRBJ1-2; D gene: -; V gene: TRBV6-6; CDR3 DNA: TGTGCCAGCAGTCTTGACAGGCTGTCGAGTGGCTACACCTTC; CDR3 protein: CASSLDRLSSGYTF
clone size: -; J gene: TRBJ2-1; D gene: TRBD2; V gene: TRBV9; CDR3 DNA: TGTGCCAGCAGCGTAGGTTCTAGCGGGAGGGCCGCGAATGAGCAGTTCTTC; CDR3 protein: CASSVGSSGRAANEQFF
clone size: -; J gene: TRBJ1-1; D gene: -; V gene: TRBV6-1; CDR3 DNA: TGTGCCAGCAGTGATTTCGGGAACACTGAAGCTTTCTTT; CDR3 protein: CASSDFGNTEAFF
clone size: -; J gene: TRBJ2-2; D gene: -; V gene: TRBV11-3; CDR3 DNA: TGTGCCAGCAGCTTATTATCTCTAGGACAGCCGAACACCGGGGAGCTGTTTTTT; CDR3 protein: CASSLLSLGQPNTGELFF
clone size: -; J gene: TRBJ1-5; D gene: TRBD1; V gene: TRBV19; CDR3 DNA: TGTGCCAGTAGTAAGGGGGCACGGCAGCCCCAGCATTTT; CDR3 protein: CASSKGARQPQHF
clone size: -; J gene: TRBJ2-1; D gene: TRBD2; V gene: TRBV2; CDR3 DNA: TGTGCCAGCAGTGCGAGGACTAGCGGGACTGAGCAGTTCTTC; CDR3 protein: CASSARTSGTEQFF
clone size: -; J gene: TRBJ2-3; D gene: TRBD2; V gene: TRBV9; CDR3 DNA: TGTGCCAGCAGCCCCGGGACTAGCGGTAAAGATACGCAGTATTTT; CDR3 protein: CASSPGTSGKDTQYF
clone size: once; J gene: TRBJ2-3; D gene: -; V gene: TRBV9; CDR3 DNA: TGTGCCAGCAGCGTTCCGGGACGGAGCGTGGATACGCAGTATTTT; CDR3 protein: CASSVPGRSVDTQYF
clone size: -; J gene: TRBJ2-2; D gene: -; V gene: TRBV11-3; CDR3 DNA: TGTGCCAGCAGCTTAGAAGGGGGACCCACCGGGGAGCTGTTTTTT; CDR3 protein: CASSLEGGPTGELFF
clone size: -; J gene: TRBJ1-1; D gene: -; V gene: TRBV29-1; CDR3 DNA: TGCAGCTCCCGACGGTTGAACACTGAAGCTTTCTTT; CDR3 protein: CSSRRLNTEAFF
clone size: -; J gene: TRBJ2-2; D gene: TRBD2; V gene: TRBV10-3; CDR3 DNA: TGTGCCATCAGCACTAGCGGGATGAACACCGGGGAGCTGTTTTTT; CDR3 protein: CAISTSGMNTGELFF
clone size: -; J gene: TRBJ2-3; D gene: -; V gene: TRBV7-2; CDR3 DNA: TGTGCCAGCAGCTTAGTTGGGGGAGCCTCCACAGATACGCAGTATTTT; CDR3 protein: CASSLVGGASTDTQYF
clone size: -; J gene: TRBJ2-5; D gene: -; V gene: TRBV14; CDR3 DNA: TGTGCCAGCAGCTCCCATAAGCCCCAAGAGACCCAGTACTTC; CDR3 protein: CASSSHKPQETQYF
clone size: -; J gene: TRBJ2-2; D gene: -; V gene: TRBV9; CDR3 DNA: TGTGCCAGCAGCAGAGGACGTGCCGGGGAGCTGTTTTTT; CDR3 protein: CASSRGRAGELFF
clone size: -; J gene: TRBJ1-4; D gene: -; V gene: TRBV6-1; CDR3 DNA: TGTGCCAGCAGTGAAAGGACAACAGGCGGGCGGGAAAAACTGTTTTTT; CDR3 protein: CASSERTTGGREKLFF
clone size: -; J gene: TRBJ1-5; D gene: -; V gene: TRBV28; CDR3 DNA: TGTGCCAGCGGCAGTAGCAATCAGCCCCAGCATTTT; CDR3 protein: CASGSSNQPQHF